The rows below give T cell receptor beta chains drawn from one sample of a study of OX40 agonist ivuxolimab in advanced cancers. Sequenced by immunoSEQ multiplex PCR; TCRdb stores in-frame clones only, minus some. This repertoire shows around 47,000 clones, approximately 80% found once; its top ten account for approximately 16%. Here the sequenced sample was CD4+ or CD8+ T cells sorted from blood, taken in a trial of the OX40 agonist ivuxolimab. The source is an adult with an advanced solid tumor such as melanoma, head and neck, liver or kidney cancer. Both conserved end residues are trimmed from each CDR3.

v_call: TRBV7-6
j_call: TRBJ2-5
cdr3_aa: ASRTPGTSIKWEETQY

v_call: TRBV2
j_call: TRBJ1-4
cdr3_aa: ASSEAGQSNEKLF

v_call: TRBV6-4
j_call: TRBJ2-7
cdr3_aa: ASGEGGPYEQY

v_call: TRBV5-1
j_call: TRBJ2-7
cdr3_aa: ASSLVLSLDEQY

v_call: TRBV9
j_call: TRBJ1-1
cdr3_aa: ASSVGGHPEAF

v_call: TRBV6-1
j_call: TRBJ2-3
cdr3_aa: ASSPWDRSMDTQY

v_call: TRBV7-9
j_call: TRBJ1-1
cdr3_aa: ASGIQGAEAF

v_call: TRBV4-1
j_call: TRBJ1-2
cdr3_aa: ASSQDRNYGYT

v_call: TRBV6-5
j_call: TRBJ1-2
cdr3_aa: ASSYGQYAGGYT

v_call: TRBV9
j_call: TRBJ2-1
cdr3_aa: ASSATLLGSEQF

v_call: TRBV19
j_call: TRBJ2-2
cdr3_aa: ASRTGGQGELF

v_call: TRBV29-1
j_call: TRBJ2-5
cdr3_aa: SALRWETQY

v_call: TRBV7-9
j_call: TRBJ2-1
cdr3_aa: ASSPYTGGGLHNEQF

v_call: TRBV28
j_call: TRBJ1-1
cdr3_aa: ASSLGVGLNTEAF

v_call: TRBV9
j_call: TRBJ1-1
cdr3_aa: ASSVDSHLNTEAF

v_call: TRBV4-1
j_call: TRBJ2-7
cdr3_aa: ASSAWREGYEQY

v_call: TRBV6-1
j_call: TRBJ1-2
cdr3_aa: ASSEGLGPNYGYT

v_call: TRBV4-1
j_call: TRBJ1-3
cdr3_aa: ASSHGSISGNTIY

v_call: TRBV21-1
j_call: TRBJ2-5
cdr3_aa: ASSKGGTSGGPQETQY

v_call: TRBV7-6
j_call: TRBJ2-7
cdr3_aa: ASSGTGEYEQY

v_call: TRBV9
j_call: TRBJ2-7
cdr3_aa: ASSVGGISYEQY

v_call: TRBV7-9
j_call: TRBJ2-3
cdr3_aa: ASSSPTGASTDTQY

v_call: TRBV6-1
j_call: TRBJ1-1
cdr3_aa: ASSEERGLNTEAF

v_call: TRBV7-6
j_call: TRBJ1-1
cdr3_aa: ASSLSQNTEAF

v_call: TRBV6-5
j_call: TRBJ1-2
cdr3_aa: ASSNVGDYGYT

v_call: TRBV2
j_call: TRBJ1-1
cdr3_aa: ATRGQGLLEAF

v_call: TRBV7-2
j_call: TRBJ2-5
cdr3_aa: ASSLEGQGTEETQY